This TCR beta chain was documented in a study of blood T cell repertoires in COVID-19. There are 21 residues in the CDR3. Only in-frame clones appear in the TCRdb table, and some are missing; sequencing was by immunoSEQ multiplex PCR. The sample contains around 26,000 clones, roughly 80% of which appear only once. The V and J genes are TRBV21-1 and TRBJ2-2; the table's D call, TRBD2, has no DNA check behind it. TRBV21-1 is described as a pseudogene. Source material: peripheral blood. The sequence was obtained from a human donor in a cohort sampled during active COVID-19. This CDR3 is CASSSTRGLIERGGRGGELFF. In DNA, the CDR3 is TGTGCCAGCAGCTCCACCAGAGGACTAATAGAGCGGGGGGGCCGAGGCGGGGAGCTGTTTTTT.